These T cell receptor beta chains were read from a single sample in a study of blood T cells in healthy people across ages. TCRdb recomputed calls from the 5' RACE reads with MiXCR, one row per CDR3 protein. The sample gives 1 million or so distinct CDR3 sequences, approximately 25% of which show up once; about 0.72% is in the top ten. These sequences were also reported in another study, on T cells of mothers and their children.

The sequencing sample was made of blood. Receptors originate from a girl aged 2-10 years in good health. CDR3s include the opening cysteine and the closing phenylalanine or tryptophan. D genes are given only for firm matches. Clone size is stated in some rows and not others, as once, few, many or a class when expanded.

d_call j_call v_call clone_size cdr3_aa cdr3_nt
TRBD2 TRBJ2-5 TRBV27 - CASSFTSGIQETQYF TGTGCCAGCAGTTTTACTAGCGGGATACAAGAGACCCAGTACTTC
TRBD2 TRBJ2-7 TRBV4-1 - CASSQGLADSYEQYF TGCGCCAGCAGCCAAGGACTAGCGGACTCCTACGAGCAGTACTTC
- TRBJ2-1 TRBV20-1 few CSARDPDNEQFF TGCAGTGCTAGAGATCCCGACAATGAGCAGTTCTTC
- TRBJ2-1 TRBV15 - CATSRARQGHNEQFF TGTGCCACCAGCAGAGCTCGGCAGGGACACAATGAGCAGTTCTTC
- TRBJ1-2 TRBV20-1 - CSARVAGNYGYTF TGCAGTGCTAGAGTAGCAGGGAACTATGGCTACACCTTC
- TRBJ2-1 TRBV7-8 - CASLSDSNEQFF TGTGCCAGCCTTTCGGATTCCAATGAGCAGTTCTTC
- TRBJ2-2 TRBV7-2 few CASSLAHAGELFF TGTGCCAGCAGCTTAGCGCACGCCGGGGAGCTGTTTTTT
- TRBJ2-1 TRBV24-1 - CATSDPPTGQYYNEQFF TGTGCCACCAGTGATCCTCCGACTGGGCAATATTACAATGAGCAGTTCTTC
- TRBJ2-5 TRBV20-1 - CSAYGRVQETQYF TGCAGTGCCTACGGACGGGTTCAAGAGACCCAGTACTTC
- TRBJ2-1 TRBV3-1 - CASSQDLATDHGNEQFF TGTGCCAGCAGCCAAGATTTGGCTACAGACCATGGCAATGAGCAGTTCTTC
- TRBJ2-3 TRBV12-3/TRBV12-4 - CASRPSTVSDTQYF TGTGCCAGCAGGCCGTCGACAGTATCAGATACGCAGTATTTT
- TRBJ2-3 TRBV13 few CASGNGRTWGDTQYF TGTGCCAGCGGCAATGGGAGGACCTGGGGAGATACGCAGTATTTT
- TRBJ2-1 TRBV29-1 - CSVEESSSDEQFF TGCAGCGTTGAAGAATCCAGTAGCGATGAGCAGTTCTTC
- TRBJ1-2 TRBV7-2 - CASIGGYGYTF TGTGCCAGCATCGGTGGCTATGGCTACACCTTC
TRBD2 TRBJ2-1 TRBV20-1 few CSARPRWSGGAYEQFF TGCAGTGCTCGCCCACGATGGAGCGGGGGGGCTTATGAGCAGTTCTTC
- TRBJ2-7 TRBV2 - CASIDKGGSDSYEQYF TGTGCCAGCATCGATAAGGGGGGGAGCGACTCCTACGAGCAGTACTTC
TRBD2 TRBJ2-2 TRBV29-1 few CSVLEVAGAETGELFF TGCAGCGTTCTTGAGGTAGCGGGAGCTGAAACCGGGGAGCTGTTTTTT
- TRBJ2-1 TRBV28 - CASSSPTGRVYNEQFF TGTGCCAGCAGTTCTCCTACAGGGAGGGTCTACAATGAGCAGTTCTTC
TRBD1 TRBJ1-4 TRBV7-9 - CACSLTGGEEKLFF TGTGCCTGCAGCCTCACAGGGGGCGAGGAAAAACTGTTTTTT
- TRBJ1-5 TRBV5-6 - CASSLEEGQPQHF TGTGCCAGCAGCTTGGAGGAAGGACAGCCCCAGCATTTT
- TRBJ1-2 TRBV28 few CASSLIPGSYGYTF TGTGCCAGCAGTTTGATACCAGGAAGCTATGGCTACACCTTC
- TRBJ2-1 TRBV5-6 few CASSFPKHEQFF TGTGCCAGCAGCTTCCCGAAACATGAGCAGTTCTTC
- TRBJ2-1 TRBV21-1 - CASILSGLAGGPANEQFF TGTGCCAGCATCCTCTCAGGACTTGCGGGGGGGCCGGCCAATGAGCAGTTCTTC
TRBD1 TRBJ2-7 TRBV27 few CASSQIGQVPYEQYF TGTGCCAGCAGTCAAATAGGACAGGTCCCCTACGAGCAGTACTTC
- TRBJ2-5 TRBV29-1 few CSVGAGDIETQYF TGCAGCGTTGGGGCAGGGGATATCGAGACCCAGTACTTC
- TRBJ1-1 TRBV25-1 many CASSPPTGNTEAFF TGTGCCAGCAGTCCCCCGACAGGGAACACTGAAGCTTTCTTT
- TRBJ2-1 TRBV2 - CASRSETDLSYNEQFF TGTGCCAGCCGGTCCGAAACGGATCTCTCTTACAATGAGCAGTTCTTC
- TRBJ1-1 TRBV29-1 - CSVISKFYRDTEAFF TGCAGCGTTATTTCGAAGTTTTATCGGGACACTGAAGCTTTCTTT
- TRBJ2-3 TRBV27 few CASTAGGPQYF TGTGCCAGCACCGCAGGGGGGCCGCAGTATTTT
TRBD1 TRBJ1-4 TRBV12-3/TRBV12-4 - CASREGGAYEKLFF TGTGCCAGCAGGGAAGGGGGCGCTTATGAAAAACTGTTTTTT
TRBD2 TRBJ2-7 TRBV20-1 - CSARDLERERFEQYF TGCAGTGCTAGAGATCTAGAGCGGGAGCGTTTCGAGCAGTACTTC
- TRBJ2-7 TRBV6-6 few CASRNRAVSYEQYF TGTGCCAGCCGGAATCGAGCAGTCTCCTACGAGCAGTACTTC
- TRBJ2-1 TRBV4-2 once CASSEIGNSYNEQFF TGTGCCAGCAGCGAAATAGGGAACTCCTACAATGAGCAGTTCTTC
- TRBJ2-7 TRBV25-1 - CASSESGAGGYSYEQYF TGTGCCAGCAGTGAATCGGGTGCCGGCGGGTATTCCTACGAGCAGTACTTC
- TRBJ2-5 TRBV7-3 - CASSPLPGSVETQYF TGTGCCAGCAGCCCCTTACCAGGGAGCGTAGAGACCCAGTACTTC
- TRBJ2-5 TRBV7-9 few CASSLPGSYLGETQYF TGTGCCAGCAGCTTACCAGGCTCTTATTTGGGGGAGACCCAGTACTTC
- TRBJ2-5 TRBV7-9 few CASRGPYNTQETQYF TGTGCCAGCCGAGGACCTTACAATACCCAAGAGACCCAGTACTTC
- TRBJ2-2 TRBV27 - CASKYITGELFF TGTGCCAGCAAGTACATAACCGGGGAGCTGTTTTTT
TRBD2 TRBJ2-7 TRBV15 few CATSRDRLEGLAAKGLYF TGTGCCACCAGCAGAGATCGTTTGGAGGGACTAGCGGCCAAGGGTTTGTACTTC
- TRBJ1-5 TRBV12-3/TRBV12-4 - CASTKGDGYNQPQHF TGTGCCAGCACAAAGGGGGACGGCTACAATCAGCCCCAGCATTTT
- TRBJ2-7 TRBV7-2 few CASSSLISEQYF TGTGCCAGCAGCTCCCTTATTTCCGAGCAGTACTTC
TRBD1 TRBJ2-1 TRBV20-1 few CSAPSPGQGNEQFF TGCAGTGCCCCATCACCGGGACAGGGGAATGAGCAGTTCTTC
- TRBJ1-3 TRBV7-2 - CASSLGAVLSGNTIYF TGTGCCAGCAGCTTAGGCGCAGTACTCTCTGGAAACACCATATATTTT
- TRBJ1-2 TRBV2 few CASSGGFGYTF TGTGCCAGCAGCGGGGGGTTTGGCTACACCTTC
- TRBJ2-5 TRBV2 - CASSVQGSSQETQYF TGTGCCAGCAGCGTACAGGGAAGCTCCCAAGAGACCCAGTACTTC
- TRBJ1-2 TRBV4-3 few CASSQGGINYGYTF TGCGCCAGCAGCCAAGGGGGGATTAACTATGGCTACACCTTC
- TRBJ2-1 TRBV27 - CASSLFSGVIYNEQFF TGTGCCAGCAGTTTATTTTCGGGAGTCATTTACAATGAGCAGTTCTTC
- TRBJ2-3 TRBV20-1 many CSASFADTQYF TGCAGTGCTAGTTTCGCAGATACGCAGTATTTT
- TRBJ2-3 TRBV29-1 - CSVEVGGTDTQYF TGCAGCGTTGAAGTAGGGGGCACAGATACGCAGTATTTT
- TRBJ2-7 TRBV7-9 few CASSLALLYEQYF TGTGCCAGCAGCTTAGCGCTTCTCTACGAGCAGTACTTC
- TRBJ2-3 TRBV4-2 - CASSQESSQASTDTQYF TGTGCCAGCAGCCAAGAGAGTTCACAGGCCTCCACAGATACGCAGTATTTT
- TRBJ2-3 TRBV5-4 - CASSWRGPDTQYF TGTGCCAGCAGCTGGAGAGGGCCAGATACGCAGTATTTT
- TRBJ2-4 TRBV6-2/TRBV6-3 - CASGDIGYIQYF TGTGCCAGCGGCGATATCGGGTACATTCAGTACTTC
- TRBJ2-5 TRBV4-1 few CASSQVRGDMQYF TGCGCCAGCAGCCAGGTGCGAGGGGACATGCAGTACTTC
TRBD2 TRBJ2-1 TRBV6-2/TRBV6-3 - CASSYSRREGPGGQFF TGTGCCAGCAGTTACTCGCGGCGGGAGGGCCCCGGGGGGCAGTTCTTC
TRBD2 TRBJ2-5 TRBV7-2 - CASSSLKGGLSETQYF TGTGCCAGCAGCTCCCTGAAGGGAGGGCTATCAGAGACCCAGTACTTC
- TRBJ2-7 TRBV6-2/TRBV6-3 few CASSNLPYEQYF TGTGCCAGCAGTAACTTGCCCTACGAGCAGTACTTC
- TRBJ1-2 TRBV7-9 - CASSFGRSNYGYTF TGTGCCAGCAGCTTTGGCCGTTCCAACTATGGCTACACCTTC